Listed here are 2 T cell receptor beta chains from one sample, sequenced in a study of PD-1 blockade in mismatch repair-deficient tumors. Produced via immunoSEQ multiplex PCR; TCRdb's table is partial and in-frame only. The profile shows roughly 130,000 clones, about 88% of them singletons. The sample consisted of peripheral blood, taken about 17 months after starting pembrolizumab. These receptors originate from an adult with mismatch repair-deficient cancer.

The rearrangement links TRBV6-5 to TRBJ1-1; maybe TRBD1 (5 bases). Germline V gene lookup returns CDR1 MNHEY and CDR2 SVGAGI. The CDR3 has 12 residues. Trimming shortened V by 6 bases and J by 5 bases, and 10 bases separated the two germline ends. CDR3 residues: CASSQDSTEAFF. CDR3 DNA sequence: TGTGCCAGCAGCCAAGACAGTACTGAAGCTTTCTTT.

The rearrangement uses TRBV9 and TRBJ2-3, with 9 bases aligning to TRBD2. Per germline, CDR1 SGDLS and CDR2 YYNGEE. V was pared by 4 bases and J by 3 bases, with 9 bases of the junction left unmatched. The CDR3 is 16 residues long. The CDR3 region has the DNA TGTGCCAGCAGCTCAGGGGTAGCGGGAGCGACAGATACGCAGTATTTT. Its protein product is CASSSGVAGATDTQYF.